This entry lists 19 T cell receptor beta chains sequenced from one sample in a study of sequential checkpoint blockade in melanoma. Treatment: randomized to nivolumab then ipilimumab (arm A) or the reverse (arm B). The repertoire was sequenced with immunoSEQ multiplex PCR; TCRdb's copy has only in-frame clones and lacks some. The data show about 27,000 clones, around 77% seen once. The sequencing used CD8+ T cells sorted from blood (inferred from file names), collected from a patient given nivolumab and ipilimumab in sequence. The receptor source for this set is a human donor with melanoma.

This clone appeared a few times. The V gene is TRBV6-1, the J gene TRBJ2-3; 10 nucleotides agree with TRBD2. CDR3 length: 15 amino acids. Germline V gene lookup returns CDR1 MNHNS and CDR2 SASEGT. The junction had 9 bases not matched to a gene; V was cut back by 7 bases and J by 5 bases. The CDR3 DNA reads TGTGCCAGCATCTCCCTAGCGGGGGAGGTAGATACGCAGTATTTT. It translates to CASISLAGEVDTQYF.

The rearrangement uses TRBV9 and TRBJ2-5; 7 nucleotides match TRBD1. The CDR3 runs to 14 residues. Unmatched junction bases numbered 6, after V lost 5 bases and J lost 2 bases. CDR1 SGDLS and CDR2 YYNGEE come from the germline V gene. The CDR3 here is CASSGRQGQETQYF. DNA for the CDR3: TGTGCCAGCAGTGGTAGACAGGGACAAGAGACCCAGTACTTC.

This clone was recorded only once. This rearrangement joins TRBV6-5 to TRBJ2-7; TRBD2 matches at 11 bases. The germline CDR1 and CDR2 sequences are MNHEY and SVGAGI. This CDR3 spans 14 amino acids. Trimming took 5 bases from V and 4 from J; bases not matched to a gene: 4. The CDR3 loop reads CASSPLAGDYEQYF. DNA of the CDR3: TGTGCCAGCAGTCCACTAGCGGGGGATTACGAGCAGTACTTC.

V gene TRBV15 combines with J gene TRBJ2-1, with 9 bases fitting TRBD1. Germline-derived CDR1 and CDR2 are LNHNV and YYDKDF (reference sequence). Trimming at V came to 1 base and at J to 7 bases, leaving 5 bases not matched to a gene. The CDR3 sequence is 15 residues long. The CDR3 region has the DNA TGTGCCACCAGCAGAGGCCGGACAGGGGCAAATGAGCAGTTCTTC. Amino acids: CATSRGRTGANEQFF.

This clone was recorded a few times. This sample includes further DNA sequences coding for the same CDR3. The chain links TRBV11-2 to TRBJ2-7; 12 positions agree with TRBD2. The CDR3 extends over 15 amino acids. Trimming cost V 1 base and J 3 bases; bases outside gene matches: 1. The germline V gene has CDR1 SGHAT and CDR2 FQNNGV. CDR3 in amino acids: CASSLGLAGVYEQYF. CDR3 in DNA: TGTGCCAGCAGCTTAGGACTAGCGGGGGTCTACGAGCAGTACTTC.

In its sample, this clone was seen a few times. The rearrangement joins TRBV11-2 to TRBJ2-1; TRBD1 is a possible D gene (6 bases). Germline V CDR1 and CDR2: SGHAT, FQNNGV. The length of the CDR3 is 11 residues. V was cut by 5 bases and J by 9 bases, with 8 bases left in between. CDR3 sequence: CASSVQGEQFF. The CDR3 coding sequence is TGTGCCAGCAGCGTACAGGGTGAGCAGTTCTTC. Full variable domain (outside the CDR3, taken from reference TRBV11-2 and TRBJ2-1): EAGVAQSPRYKIIEKRQSVAFWCNPISGHATLYWYQQILGQGPKLLIQFQNNGVVDDSQLPKDRFSAERLKGVDSTLKIQPAKLEDSAVYLCASSVQGEQFFGPGTRLTVL.

This clone was detected once. The V and J genes are TRBV15 and TRBJ2-5; D is uncertain. V lost 1 base and J lost 0, with 9 bases in between. Germline lookup yields CDR1 LNHNV and CDR2 YYDKDF (reference sequence). The CDR3 has 15 residues. The DNA for the CDR3 is TGTGCCACCAGCAGAGGGGTAGAGGACCAAGAGACCCAGTACTTC. This gives the protein CATSRGVEDQETQYF.

V gene TRBV4-1 combines with J gene TRBJ2-2; possibly TRBD1 for D (5 bases). Germline lookup yields CDR1 MGHRA and CDR2 YSYEKL. CDR3 length: 19 amino acids. Deletions cut 5 bases from V and 0 bases from J, with 22 bases between. CDR3 bases: TGCGCCAGCAGCTCACAGGCGAGTCGGCAACCCGCGAACACCGGGGAGCTGTTTTTT. Its translation is CASSSQASRQPANTGELFF.

The genes are TRBV21-1 and TRBJ2-3; TRBD1 is taken as the D call from the table, unchecked against the DNA. TRBV21-1 is an annotated pseudogene. This CDR3 has 15 amino acids. The CDR3 coding sequence is TGTGCCAGCAGCAAAGCGGCAGGGAACACAGATACGCAGTATTTT. Amino acids: CASSKAAGNTDTQYF.

This clone is deemed medium-sized (0.01 to 0.1%). The chain links TRBV6-6 to TRBJ1-4; 7 bases fit TRBD1. The CDR3 sequence is 16 residues long. In germline, CDR1 is MNHNY, CDR2 SVGAGI (reference sequence). Trimming took 8 bases from V and 7 from J; bases not matched to a gene: 16. CDR3 DNA sequence: TGTGCCAGCTCCGATTGGGCAGGGGGTTTCGCTGAAAAACTGTTTTTT. It yields the protein CASSDWAGGFAEKLFF.

J is TRBJ2-5 and V is TRBV2; 9 bases are shared with TRBD2. Germline values: CDR1 SNHLY, CDR2 FYNNEI. The CDR3 extends over 15 amino acids. The junction had 2 bases not matched to a gene; V was cut back by 2 bases and J by 1 base. CDR3 nucleotides: TGTGCCAGCAGTGAACCTAGCGGGGTCCAAGAGACCCAGTACTTC. Translated: CASSEPSGVQETQYF. The full variable domain, its missing parts supplied by reference TRBV2 and TRBJ2-5, is EPEVTQTPSHQVTQMGQEVILRCVPISNHLYFYWYRQILGQKVEFLVSFYNNEISEKSEIFDDQFSVERPDGSNFTLKIRSTKLEDSAMYFCASSEPSGVQETQYFGPGTRLLVL.

The rearrangement links TRBV6-6 to TRBJ2-5; TRBD1 is a possible D gene (6 bases). The CDR3 has 16 amino acids. V gave up 2 bases and J gave up 2 bases, with 15 bases separating them. From germline, CDR1 is MNHNY and CDR2 SVGAGI (reference sequence). The CDR3 sequence is CASSYRDISRQETQYF. Here the CDR3 DNA reads TGTGCCAGCAGTTACCGGGACATCTCAAGACAAGAGACCCAGTACTTC.

This chain links TRBV28 with TRBJ2-7; perhaps TRBD1 as D (5 bases). Trimming took 5 bases from V and 6 from J, leaving 11 bases between them. The CDR3 is 12 residues long. Germline CDR1 MDHEN, CDR2 SYDVKM. In DNA form, the CDR3 reads TGTGCCAGCAGTGGCCCACAGGCCGAGCAGTACTTC. Its protein is CASSGPQAEQYF.

In this sample, this clone turned up a few times. The chain links TRBV18 to TRBJ2-5, with TRBD2 as a possible D gene (7 bases). The germline V gene has CDR1 KGHSH and CDR2 LQKENI. The CDR3 is 17 residues long. V lost 10 bases and J 2 bases, leaving 26 bases between the germline ends. The CDR3 spells CATGPSGGARPQETQYF. In nucleotides, the CDR3 is TGTGCCACCGGACCAAGTGGGGGGGCCAGACCACAAGAGACCCAGTACTTC.

The CDR3 nucleotides are TGTGCCAGCTCACCCCTCGGGCCGCGGGGGGAAGCTTACAATGAGCAGTTCTTC. Its translation is CASSPLGPRGEAYNEQFF. J is TRBJ2-1 and V is TRBV18, with 8 bases fitting TRBD2. The CDR3 consists of 18 residues. V dropped 3 bases and J dropped 4; count of bases not matched to a gene: 14. The germline gives CDR1 KGHSH, CDR2 LQKENI.

This clone was seen only once. CDR3 in DNA: TGTGCCAGCTCACCGGGTAGCGGCCAAGAGACCCAGTACTTC. Protein sequence: CASSPGSGQETQYF. The chain carries TRBV18 and TRBJ2-5; perhaps TRBD2 as D (6 bases). CDR3 size: 14 residues. V dropped 3 bases and J dropped 1 base, with 9 bases sitting between them. In germline, CDR1 is KGHSH, CDR2 LQKENI.

V gene TRBV4-1 combines with J gene TRBJ1-1, with D hard to call. The CDR3 extends over 13 amino acids. Germline V CDR1 and CDR2: MGHRA, YSYEKL. Trimming removed 3 bases at V and 8 bases at J, with 13 bases between. CDR3 region: CASSHLPGAEAFF. For the CDR3, the DNA is TGCGCCAGCAGCCATTTACCGGGAGCCGAAGCTTTCTTT.

The chain has TRBV13 and TRBJ2-7; D is ambiguous. CDR1 and CDR2 from the germline V gene are PRHDT and FYEKMQ (reference sequence). The CDR3 runs to 14 residues. Deletions cut 0 bases from V and 0 bases from J, with 6 bases between. CDR3 nucleotide sequence: TGTGCCAGCAGCTTAGGAGGCGGCTCCTACGAGCAGTACTTC. Translating it yields CASSLGGGSYEQYF.

This clone has only one observation. The J gene is TRBJ2-7, the V gene TRBV27; 8 nucleotides match TRBD1. Losses at the gene ends were 4 bases for V and 4 bases for J; bases not matched to a gene: 6. The CDR3 sequence is 14 residues long. Germline V lookup: CDR1 MNHEY, CDR2 SMNVEV (reference sequence). CDR3 sequence reads: CASSYGTGPYEQYF. The CDR3 bases are TGTGCCAGCAGTTACGGGACAGGACCATACGAGCAGTACTTC.